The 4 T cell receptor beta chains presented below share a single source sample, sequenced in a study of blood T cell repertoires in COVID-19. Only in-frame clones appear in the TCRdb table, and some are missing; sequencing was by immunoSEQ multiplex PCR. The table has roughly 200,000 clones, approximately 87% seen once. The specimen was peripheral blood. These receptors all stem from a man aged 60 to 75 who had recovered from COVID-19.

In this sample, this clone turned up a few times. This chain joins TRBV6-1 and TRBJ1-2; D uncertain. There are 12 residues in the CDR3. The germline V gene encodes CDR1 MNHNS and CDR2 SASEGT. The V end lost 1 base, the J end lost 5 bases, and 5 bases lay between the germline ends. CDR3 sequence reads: CASSEVTYGYTF. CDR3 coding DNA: TGTGCCAGCAGTGAAGTTACATATGGCTACACCTTC.

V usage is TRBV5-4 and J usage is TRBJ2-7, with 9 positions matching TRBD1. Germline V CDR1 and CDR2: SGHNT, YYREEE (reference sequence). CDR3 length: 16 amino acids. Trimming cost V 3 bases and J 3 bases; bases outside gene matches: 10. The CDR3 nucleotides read TGTGCCAGCAGCTCGGGACAGGGAAGGGTAGGCTACGAGCAGTACTTC. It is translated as CASSSGQGRVGYEQYF.

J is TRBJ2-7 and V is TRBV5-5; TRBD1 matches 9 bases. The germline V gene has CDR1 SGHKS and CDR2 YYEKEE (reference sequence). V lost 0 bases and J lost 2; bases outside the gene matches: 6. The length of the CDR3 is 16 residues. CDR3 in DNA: TGTGCCAGCAGCTTGGCCGGGACAGGGTTCCCCTACGAGCAGTACTTC. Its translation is CASSLAGTGFPYEQYF. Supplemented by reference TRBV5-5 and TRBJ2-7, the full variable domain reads DAGVTQSPTHLIKTRGQQVTLRCSPISGHKSVSWYQQVLGQGPQFIFQYYEKEERGRGNFPDRFSARQFPNYSSELNVNALLLGDSALYLCASSLAGTGFPYEQYFGPGTRLTVT.

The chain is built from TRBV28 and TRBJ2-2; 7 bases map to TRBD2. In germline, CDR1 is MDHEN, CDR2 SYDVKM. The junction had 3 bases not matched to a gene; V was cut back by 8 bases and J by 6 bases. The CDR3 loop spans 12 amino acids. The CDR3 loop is CASGRAAGELFF. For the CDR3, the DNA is TGTGCCAGCGGGAGGGCCGCCGGGGAGCTGTTTTTT.